A single sample gave rise to the 24 T cell receptor beta chains below, sequenced in a study of shared clonotypes between healthy human individuals. Repertoires were generated with immunoSEQ multiplex PCR, while TCRdb's copy carries only in-frame clones and drops some. The sample includes some 2.4 million clones, under 95% of them seen just once. Sequencing used naive CD4+ T cells from PBMCs. Subset here: CD45RA+ positively selected. The receptors here all came from a man aged 18 to 29 in good health. Some clones in this sample may be carry-over from other donors' samples.

This clone was seen only a few times. The chain is built from TRBV5-1 and TRBJ1-2; D gene uncertain. Trimming pared 0 bases from V and 4 bases from J, leaving 16 bases between. CDR3 size: 16 residues. Germline V CDR1 and CDR2: SGHRS, YFSETQ. CDR3 residues: CASSLAPLLDTYGYTF. CDR3 coding DNA: TGCGCCAGCAGCTTGGCCCCACTTTTAGATACCTATGGCTACACCTTC.

The chain employs TRBV5-1 and TRBJ2-7; 12 bases map to TRBD2. Germline assignment: CDR1 SGHRS and CDR2 YFSETQ. V was clipped by 1 base and J by 6 bases; unmatched bases: 11. The length of the CDR3 is 17 residues. The CDR3 DNA sequence: TGCGCCAGCAGCTTGCTTCTAGCGGGAGGGCCCTTCGGCGAGCAGTACTTC. It yields the protein CASSLLLAGGPFGEQYF.

V usage is TRBV11-3 and J usage is TRBJ2-7; unclear D gene. From germline, CDR1 is SGHNT and CDR2 YENEEA. The CDR3 sequence is 13 residues long. Trimming took off 5 bases at V and 3 bases at J, with 11 bases between the two ends. CDR3: CASSIGINYEQYF. In DNA, the CDR3 is TGTGCCAGCAGCATTGGAATCAACTACGAGCAGTACTTC.

The chain joins TRBV5-4 to TRBJ2-7; TRBD1 aligns across 12 bases. Germline V CDR1 and CDR2: SGHNT, YYREEE (reference sequence). The CDR3 runs to 15 residues. V shed 4 bases and J 2 bases; nucleotides not matched to a gene: 4. The CDR3 sequence: CASSRDRGQTYEQYF. In DNA, the CDR3 is TGTGCCAGCAGCCGGGACAGGGGGCAGACCTACGAGCAGTACTTC.

The gene calls are TRBV27 and TRBJ2-1; D is perhaps TRBD2 (5 bases). Looked up from germline, CDR1 is MNHEY and CDR2 is SMNVEV (reference sequence). This CDR3 spans 19 amino acids. The ends were cut back, 0 bases at V and 8 bases at J, with 26 bases in the middle. CDR3 loop: CASSLSSWASGFGNDEQFF. CDR3 DNA sequence: TGTGCCAGCAGTTTATCCTCGTGGGCATCGGGGTTCGGCAATGATGAGCAGTTCTTC.

This chain joins TRBV7-2 and TRBJ1-5; a possible D gene is TRBD1 (5 bases). The V end lost 0 bases, the J end lost 6 bases, and 21 bases lay between the germline ends. CDR3 length equals 18 residues. Germline assignment: CDR1 SGHTA and CDR2 FQGNSA. The CDR3 nucleotides are TGTGCCAGCAGCTTAGCGAGTCAGGGAAGTGTTGCTGGTCAGCCCCAGCATTTT. This gives the protein CASSLASQGSVAGQPQHF.

Note on this clone: Additional DNA sequences in this sample encode the identical CDR3. This chain joins TRBV5-1 and TRBJ1-2; the D is unclear. Looked up from germline, CDR1 is SGHRS and CDR2 is YFSETQ. The CDR3 length is 13 residues. The V and J ends lost 0 bases and 0 bases respectively, with 3 bases between them. CDR3 amino acids: CASSLDTNYGYTF. CDR3 in DNA: TGCGCCAGCAGCTTGGACACTAACTATGGCTACACCTTC.

This chain connects TRBV5-8 to TRBJ2-2; D tentatively reads TRBD1 or TRBD2 (5 bases each). V lost 3 bases and J 5 bases, leaving 20 bases between the germline ends. Germline CDR1 reads SGHTS; CDR2 reads YDEGEE. This CDR3 is built from 17 residues. The CDR3 DNA sequence: TGTGCCAGCAGCTCGCGGACACATAGGTCGGGGACCGGGGAGCTGTTTTTT. This encodes CASSSRTHRSGTGELFF.

This clone was detected only once. The sample carries other DNA sequences with the same CDR3. V gene TRBV28 combines with J gene TRBJ2-3; D possibly corresponds to TRBD2 (6 bases). The V gene lost 6 bases and the J gene lost 2 bases, with 12 bases spanning the gap. The CDR3 extends over 14 amino acids. Germline-derived CDR1 and CDR2 are MDHEN and SYDVKM. CDR3: CASSSGGSTDTQYF. The CDR3 DNA is TGTGCCAGCAGCTCTGGGGGGTCCACAGATACGCAGTATTTT.

This sequence joins TRBV30 and TRBJ1-5; TRBD1 agrees at 7 bases. Germline CDR1 GTSNPN, CDR2 SVGIG (reference sequence). The CDR3 extends over 14 amino acids. J gave up 10 bases and V 0 bases, and 9 bases lay outside the gene matches. The CDR3 is CAWSVQGGFSPQHF. The DNA of the CDR3 is TGTGCCTGGAGTGTCCAGGGGGGTTTTAGCCCCCAGCATTTT. The full variable domain, its missing parts supplied by reference TRBV30 and TRBJ1-5, is SQTIHQWPATLVQPVGSPLSLECTVEGTSNPNLYWYRQAAGRGLQLLFYSVGIGQISSEVPQNLSASRPQDRQFILSSKKLLLSDSGFYLCAWSVQGGFSPQHFGDGTRLSIL.

The chain recombines TRBV6-6 with TRBJ2-1, with 7 bases matching TRBD2. The CDR3 runs to 14 residues. Germline CDR1 is MNHNY and CDR2 is SVGAGI (reference sequence). V gave up 0 bases and J gave up 10 bases; unmatched junction bases: 6. As DNA, the CDR3 is TGTGCCAGCAGTTACTCTAGCTCGCGGGAGGAGCAGTTCTTC. It yields the protein CASSYSSSREEQFF.

The rearrangement uses TRBV5-4 and TRBJ2-7; D unresolved. Germline assignment: CDR1 SGHNT and CDR2 YYREEE (reference sequence). This CDR3 is built from 12 residues. Trimming took off 0 bases at V and 7 bases at J, with 8 bases between the two ends. The CDR3 nucleotides read TGTGCCAGCAGCTTGGATCGTCGAGAGCAGTACTTC. Amino acids: CASSLDRREQYF.

The chain uses TRBV11-3 and TRBJ2-2; 15 positions agree with TRBD2. This CDR3 spans 17 amino acids. Trimming removed 5 bases from V and 5 bases from J; junction bases left unmatched: 6. Germline V gives CDR1 SGHNT, CDR2 YENEEA. CDR3 DNA: TGTGCCAGCAGCCTAGGACTAGCGGGAGGGCCAACCGGGGAGCTGTTTTTT. Its protein product is CASSLGLAGGPTGELFF. Together with reference TRBV11-3 and TRBJ2-2, the CDR3 gives the full variable domain: EAGVVQSPRYKIIEKKQPVAFWCNPISGHNTLYWYLQNLGQGPELLIRYENEEAVDDSQLPKDRFSAERLKGVDSTLKIQPAELGDSAVYLCASSLGLAGGPTGELFFGEGSRLTVL.

This chain links TRBV6-6 with TRBJ2-5; 10 nucleotides align to TRBD1. The J call may be in error: the DNA end matches TRBJ2-7 better. This CDR3 region has 15 residues. Germline V gene data show CDR1 as MNHNY and CDR2 as SVGAGI (reference sequence). CDR3 sequence reads: CASNEAGTGAYEQYF. The CDR3 coding sequence is TGTGCCAGCAACGAAGCCGGGACAGGGGCCTACGAGCAGTACTTC.

In the case of this clone: Other DNA sequences in this specimen translate into the identical CDR3. V gene TRBV19 combines with J gene TRBJ2-1; the match to TRBD2 covers 11 bases. V was clipped by 2 bases and J by 10 bases; unmatched bases: 4. Germline lookup yields CDR1 LNHDA and CDR2 SQIVND (reference sequence). CDR3 length: 14 residues. The CDR3: CASSILAGGGEQFF. As DNA, the CDR3 is TGTGCCAGTAGTATACTAGCGGGAGGAGGGGAGCAGTTCTTC. Looking up the rest from reference TRBV19 and TRBJ2-1 gives the full variable domain: DGGITQSPKYLFRKEGQNVTLSCEQNLNHDAMYWYRQDPGQGLRLIYYSQIVNDFQKGDIAEGYSVSREKKESFPLTVTSAQKNPTAFYLCASSILAGGGEQFFGPGTRLTVL.

The chain has TRBV28 and TRBJ2-3; D perhaps matches TRBD1 (5 bases). Germline lookup yields CDR1 MDHEN and CDR2 SYDVKM. V dropped 8 bases and J dropped 0 bases, with 12 bases sitting between them. This CDR3 spans 14 amino acids. The CDR3 spells CASGVAGSTDTQYF. In DNA, the CDR3 is TGTGCCAGCGGAGTGGCAGGGAGCACAGATACGCAGTATTTT. Together with reference TRBV28 and TRBJ2-3, the CDR3 gives the full variable domain: DVKVTQSSRYLVKRTGEKVFLECVQDMDHENMFWYRQDPGLGLRLIYFSYDVKMKEKGDIPEGYSVSREKKERFSLILESASTNQTSMYLCASGVAGSTDTQYFGPGTRLTVL.

V usage is TRBV5-4 and J usage is TRBJ1-5, with TRBD1 as a possible D gene (5 bases). V dropped 2 bases and J dropped 2 bases, with 26 bases sitting between them. The CDR3 is 20 residues long. The germline CDR1 and CDR2 sequences are SGHNT and YYREEE (reference sequence). The CDR3: CASSFQTGPIGLVGNQPQHF. The CDR3, as DNA: TGTGCCAGCAGCTTCCAGACGGGACCCATCGGGCTTGTCGGCAATCAGCCCCAGCATTTT. The full variable domain, its missing parts supplied by reference TRBV5-4 and TRBJ1-5, is ETGVTQSPTHLIKTRGQQVTLRCSSQSGHNTVSWYQQALGQGPQFIFQYYREEENGRGNFPPRFSGLQFPNYSSELNVNALELDDSALYLCASSFQTGPIGLVGNQPQHFGDGTRLSIL.

The chain is built from TRBV5-5 and TRBJ2-7; D unresolved. Germline lookup yields CDR1 SGHKS and CDR2 YYEKEE (reference sequence). Trimming removed 2 bases at V and 0 bases at J, with 15 bases between. The CDR3 has 16 amino acids. For the CDR3, the DNA is TGTGCCAGCAGCTTTGGGTCGGTCTTGAGCTCCTACGAGCAGTACTTC. Translating it yields CASSFGSVLSSYEQYF.

The V gene is TRBV5-1, the J gene TRBJ2-5; possible D gene TRBD2, 5 bases. From germline, CDR1 is SGHRS and CDR2 YFSETQ. CDR3 length: 17 residues. Trimming cost V 1 base and J 5 bases, with 21 bases left between them. CDR3 sequence: CASSLRVTGENGETQYF. As DNA, the CDR3 is TGCGCCAGCAGCTTGAGGGTAACCGGGGAAAATGGGGAGACCCAGTACTTC.

This clone has just one count. The V gene is TRBV27, the J gene TRBJ2-6; tentatively, D is TRBD1 or TRBD2 (6 bases each). V lost 3 bases to trimming and J lost 4 bases, with 13 bases between them. This CDR3 is built from 16 residues. Germline V lookup: CDR1 MNHEY, CDR2 SMNVEV (reference sequence). The CDR3, as DNA: TGTGCCAGCAGTTTCATGGTGGGGGGCGGGGCCAACGTCCTGACTTTC. Amino acids: CASSFMVGGGANVLTF.

The V gene is TRBV13, the J gene TRBJ2-3; TRBD1 is a possible D gene (5 bases). Germline assignment: CDR1 PRHDT and CDR2 FYEKMQ (reference sequence). V lost 5 bases and J lost 6, with 15 bases in between. This CDR3 spans 14 amino acids. CDR3: CASSADMRMDTQYF. The CDR3 DNA reads TGTGCCAGCAGCGCGGACATGCGGATGGATACGCAGTATTTT.

The rearrangement links TRBV19 to TRBJ2-7, with 8 positions matching TRBD1. Per the germline V gene, CDR1 is LNHDA and CDR2 is SQIVND (reference sequence). With 5 bases clipped from V and 4 bases from J, the junction kept 7 bases outside the gene matches. The CDR3 covers 14 residues. The CDR3 DNA sequence: TGTGCCAGTAGTCCGAGGACAGGGAAGTACGAGCAGTACTTC. This sequence encodes CASSPRTGKYEQYF. Complete variable domain (other parts from reference TRBV19 and TRBJ2-7): DGGITQSPKYLFRKEGQNVTLSCEQNLNHDAMYWYRQDPGQGLRLIYYSQIVNDFQKGDIAEGYSVSREKKESFPLTVTSAQKNPTAFYLCASSPRTGKYEQYFGPGTRLTVT.

In DNA form, the CDR3 reads TGTGCCAGCAAAAGGACAGGGAAGTACGAGCAGTACTTC. This gives the protein CASKRTGKYEQYF. The chain employs TRBV6-5 and TRBJ2-7, with TRBD1 matching over 8 bases. V gave up 7 bases and J gave up 4 bases; unmatched junction bases: 6. The CDR3 loop spans 13 amino acids. CDR1 is MNHEY, CDR2 SVGAGI, per germline.

The chain combines TRBV27 with TRBJ2-5; TRBD2 agrees at 9 bases. The CDR3 is 14 amino acids. The germline gives CDR1 MNHEY, CDR2 SMNVEV (reference sequence). The V and J ends lost 6 bases and 11 bases, in that order; junction bases with no gene match: 13. In nucleotides, the CDR3 is TGTGCCAGCAGCCCCCGGATGGTAGCGGGGGAGCAGTACTTC. Residues: CASSPRMVAGEQYF.